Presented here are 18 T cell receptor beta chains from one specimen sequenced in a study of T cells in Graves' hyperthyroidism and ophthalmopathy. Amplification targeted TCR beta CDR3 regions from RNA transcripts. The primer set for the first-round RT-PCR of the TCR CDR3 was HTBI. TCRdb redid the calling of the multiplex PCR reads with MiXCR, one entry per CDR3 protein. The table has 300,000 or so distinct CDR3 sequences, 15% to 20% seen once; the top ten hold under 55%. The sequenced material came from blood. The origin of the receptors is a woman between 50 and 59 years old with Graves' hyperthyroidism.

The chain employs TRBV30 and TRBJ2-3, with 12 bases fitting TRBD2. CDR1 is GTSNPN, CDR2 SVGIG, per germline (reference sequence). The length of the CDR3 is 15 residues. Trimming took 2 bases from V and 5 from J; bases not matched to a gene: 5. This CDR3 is CAWSRLAGGRDTQYF. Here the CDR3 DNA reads TGTGCCTGGAGTAGGCTAGCGGGGGGGCGAGATACGCAGTATTTT.

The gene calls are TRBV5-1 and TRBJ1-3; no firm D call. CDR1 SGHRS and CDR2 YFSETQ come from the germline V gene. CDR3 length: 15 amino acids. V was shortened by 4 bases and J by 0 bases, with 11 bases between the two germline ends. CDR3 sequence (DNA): TGCGCCAGCAGCGATGCGGCCTTCTCTGGAAACACCATATATTTT. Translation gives CASSDAAFSGNTIYF. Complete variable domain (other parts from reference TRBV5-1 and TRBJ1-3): KAGVTQTPRYLIKTRGQQVTLSCSPISGHRSVSWYQQTPGQGLQFLFEYFSETQRNKGNFPGRFSGRQFSNSRSEMNVSTLELGDSALYLCASSDAAFSGNTIYFGEGSWLTVV.

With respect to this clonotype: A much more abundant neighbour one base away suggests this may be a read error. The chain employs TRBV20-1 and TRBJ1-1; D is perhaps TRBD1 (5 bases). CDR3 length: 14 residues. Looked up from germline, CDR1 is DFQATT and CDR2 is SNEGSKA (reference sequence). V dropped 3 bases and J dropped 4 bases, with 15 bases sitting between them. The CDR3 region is CSARRQYMSTEAFF. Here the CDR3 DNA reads TGCAGTGCTAGGAGACAGTACATGAGCACTGAAGCTTTCTTT.

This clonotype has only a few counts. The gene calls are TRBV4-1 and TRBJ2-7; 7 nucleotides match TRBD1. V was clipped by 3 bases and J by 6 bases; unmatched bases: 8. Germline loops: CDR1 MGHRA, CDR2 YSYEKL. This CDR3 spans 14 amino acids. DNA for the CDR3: TGCGCCAGCAGCCACCAAGAACAGGGGTCCGAGCAGTACGTC. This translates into CASSHQEQGSEQYV.

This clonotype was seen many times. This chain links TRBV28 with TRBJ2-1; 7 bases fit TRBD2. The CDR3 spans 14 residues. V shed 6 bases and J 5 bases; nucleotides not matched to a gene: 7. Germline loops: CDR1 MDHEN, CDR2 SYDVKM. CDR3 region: CASRQSGTNNEQFF. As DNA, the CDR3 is TGTGCCAGCAGACAGTCAGGGACTAACAATGAGCAGTTCTTC.

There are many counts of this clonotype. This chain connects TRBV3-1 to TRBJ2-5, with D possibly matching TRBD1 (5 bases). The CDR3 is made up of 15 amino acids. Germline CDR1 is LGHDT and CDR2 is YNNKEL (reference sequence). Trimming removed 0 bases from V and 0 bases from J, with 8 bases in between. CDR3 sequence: CASSQETAYQETQYF. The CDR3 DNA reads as TGTGCCAGCAGCCAAGAGACAGCGTACCAAGAGACCCAGTACTTC.

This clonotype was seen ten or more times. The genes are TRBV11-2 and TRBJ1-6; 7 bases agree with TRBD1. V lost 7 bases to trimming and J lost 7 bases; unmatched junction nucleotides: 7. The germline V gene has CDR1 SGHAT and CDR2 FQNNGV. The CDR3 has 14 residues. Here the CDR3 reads CASTPTGPNSPLHF. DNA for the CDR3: TGTGCCAGCACCCCGACAGGGCCAAATTCACCCCTCCACTTT.

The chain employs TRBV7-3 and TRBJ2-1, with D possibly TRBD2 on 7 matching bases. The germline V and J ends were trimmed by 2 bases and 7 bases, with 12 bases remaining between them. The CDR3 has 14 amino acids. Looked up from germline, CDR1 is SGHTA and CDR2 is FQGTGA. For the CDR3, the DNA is TGTGCCAGCAGCTTACGGGGGGCGGAGAATGAGCAGTTCTTC. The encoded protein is CASSLRGAENEQFF.

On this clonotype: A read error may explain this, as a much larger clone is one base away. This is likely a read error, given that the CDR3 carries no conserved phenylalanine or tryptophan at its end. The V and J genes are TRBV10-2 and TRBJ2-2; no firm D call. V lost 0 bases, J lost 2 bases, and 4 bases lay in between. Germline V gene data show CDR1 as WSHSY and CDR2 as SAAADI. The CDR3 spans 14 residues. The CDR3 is CASSESRNTGELFY. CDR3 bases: TGCGCCAGCAGTGAGTCCCGAAACACCGGGGAGCTGTTTTAT.

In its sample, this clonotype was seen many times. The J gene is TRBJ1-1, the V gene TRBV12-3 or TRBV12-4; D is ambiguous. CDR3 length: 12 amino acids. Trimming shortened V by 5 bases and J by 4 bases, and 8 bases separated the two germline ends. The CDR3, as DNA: TGTGCCAGCAGTCGATCCTCCACTGAAGCTTTCTTT. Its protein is CASSRSSTEAFF.

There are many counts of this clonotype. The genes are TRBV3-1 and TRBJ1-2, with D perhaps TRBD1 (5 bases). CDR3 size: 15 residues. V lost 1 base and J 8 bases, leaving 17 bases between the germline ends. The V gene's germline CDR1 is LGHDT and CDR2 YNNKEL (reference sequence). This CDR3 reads CASSQASAGLNGYTF. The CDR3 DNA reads TGTGCCAGCAGCCAAGCTTCAGCAGGGTTAAACGGCTACACCTTC.

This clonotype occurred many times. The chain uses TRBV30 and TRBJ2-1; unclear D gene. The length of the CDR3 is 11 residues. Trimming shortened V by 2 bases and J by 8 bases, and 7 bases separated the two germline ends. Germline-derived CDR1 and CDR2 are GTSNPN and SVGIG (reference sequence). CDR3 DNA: TGTGCCTGGAGTTCGGCGGATGAGCAGTTCTTC. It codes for CAWSSADEQFF.

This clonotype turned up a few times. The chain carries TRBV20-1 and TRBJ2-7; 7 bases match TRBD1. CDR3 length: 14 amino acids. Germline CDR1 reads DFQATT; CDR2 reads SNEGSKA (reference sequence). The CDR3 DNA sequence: TGCAGCCCCACAGGGGCTGTAAGCTCCTACGAGCAGTACTTC. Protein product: CSPTGAVSSYEQYF.

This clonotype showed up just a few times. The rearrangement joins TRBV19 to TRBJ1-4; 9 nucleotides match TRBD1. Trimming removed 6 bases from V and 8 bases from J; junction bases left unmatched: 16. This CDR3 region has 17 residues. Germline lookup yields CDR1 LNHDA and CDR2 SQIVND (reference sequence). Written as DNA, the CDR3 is TGTGCCAGTAGCTCTGCCGGGACAGGGAAGGGGGGAGAAAAACTGTTTTTT. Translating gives CASSSAGTGKGGEKLFF.

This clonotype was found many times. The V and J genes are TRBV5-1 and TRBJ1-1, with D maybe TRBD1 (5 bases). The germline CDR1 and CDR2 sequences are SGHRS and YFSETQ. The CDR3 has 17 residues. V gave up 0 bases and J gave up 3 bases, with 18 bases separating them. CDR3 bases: TGCGCCAGCAGCTTGGACGGGGGAGAAGTATGGTACACTGAAGCTTTCTTT. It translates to CASSLDGGEVWYTEAFF.

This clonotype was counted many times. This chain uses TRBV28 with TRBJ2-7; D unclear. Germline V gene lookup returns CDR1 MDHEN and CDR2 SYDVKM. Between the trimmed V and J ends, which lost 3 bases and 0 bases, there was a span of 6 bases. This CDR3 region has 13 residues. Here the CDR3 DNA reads TGTGCCAGCAGTTTTTACCCCTCCTACGAGCAGTACTTC. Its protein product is CASSFYPSYEQYF.

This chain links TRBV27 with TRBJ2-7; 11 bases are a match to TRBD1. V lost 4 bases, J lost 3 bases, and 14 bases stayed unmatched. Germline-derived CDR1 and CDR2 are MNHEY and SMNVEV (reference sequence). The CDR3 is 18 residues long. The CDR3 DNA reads TGTGCCAGCAGTTACGGGACAGGGGGTGTTGGCCCCATCTACGAGCAGTACTTC. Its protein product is CASSYGTGGVGPIYEQYF.

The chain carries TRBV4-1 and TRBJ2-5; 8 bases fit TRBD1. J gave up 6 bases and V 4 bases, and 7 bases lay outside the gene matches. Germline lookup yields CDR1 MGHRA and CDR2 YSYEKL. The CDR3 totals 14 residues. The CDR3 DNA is TGCGCCAGCAGCCTGGAGACAGGGGTACAGACCCAGTACTTC. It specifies CASSLETGVQTQYF.